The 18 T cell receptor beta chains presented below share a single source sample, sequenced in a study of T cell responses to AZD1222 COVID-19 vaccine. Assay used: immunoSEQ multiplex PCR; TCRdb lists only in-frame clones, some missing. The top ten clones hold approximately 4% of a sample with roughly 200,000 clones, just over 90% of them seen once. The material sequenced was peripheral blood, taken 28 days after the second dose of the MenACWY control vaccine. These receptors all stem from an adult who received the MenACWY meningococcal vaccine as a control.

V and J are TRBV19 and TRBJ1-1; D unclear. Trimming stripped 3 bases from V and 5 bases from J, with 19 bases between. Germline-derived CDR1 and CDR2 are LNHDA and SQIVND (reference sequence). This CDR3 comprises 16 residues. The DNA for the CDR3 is TGTGCCAGTAGTATGGTCCGGGGAGCAGGTGGGACTGAAGCTTTCTTT. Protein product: CASSMVRGAGGTEAFF.

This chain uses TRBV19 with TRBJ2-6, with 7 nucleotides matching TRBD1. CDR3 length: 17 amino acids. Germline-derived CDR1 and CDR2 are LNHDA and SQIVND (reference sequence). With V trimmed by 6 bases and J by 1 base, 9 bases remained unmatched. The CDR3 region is CASSLLQGSSGANVLTF. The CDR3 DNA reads TGTGCCAGTAGCCTCTTACAGGGGTCTTCTGGGGCCAACGTCCTGACTTTC.

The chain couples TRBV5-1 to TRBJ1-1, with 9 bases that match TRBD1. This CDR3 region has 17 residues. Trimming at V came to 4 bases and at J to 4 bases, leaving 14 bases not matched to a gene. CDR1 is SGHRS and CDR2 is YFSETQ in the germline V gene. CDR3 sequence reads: CASSGTGTGSTVTEAFF. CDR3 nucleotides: TGCGCCAGCAGCGGAACCGGGACAGGGTCTACGGTCACTGAAGCTTTCTTT.

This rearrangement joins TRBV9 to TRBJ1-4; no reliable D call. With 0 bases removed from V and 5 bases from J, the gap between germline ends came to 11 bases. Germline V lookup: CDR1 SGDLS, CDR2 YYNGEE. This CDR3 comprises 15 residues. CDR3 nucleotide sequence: TGTGCCAGCAGCGTAGTGGTAGGTGGCAATGAAAAACTGTTTTTT. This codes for CASSVVVGGNEKLFF.

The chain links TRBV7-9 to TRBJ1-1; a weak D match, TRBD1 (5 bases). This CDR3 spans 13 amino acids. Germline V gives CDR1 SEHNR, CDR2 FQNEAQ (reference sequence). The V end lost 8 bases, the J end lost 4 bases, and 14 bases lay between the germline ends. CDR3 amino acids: CASAGGLGTEAFF. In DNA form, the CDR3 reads TGTGCCAGCGCCGGGGGTCTGGGCACTGAAGCTTTCTTT. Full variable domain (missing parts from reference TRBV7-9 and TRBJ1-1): DTGVSQNPRHKITKRGQNVTFRCDPISEHNRLYWYRQTLGQGPEFLTYFQNEAQLEKSRLLSDRFSAERPKGSFSTLEIQRTEQGDSAMYLCASAGGLGTEAFFGQGTRLTVV.

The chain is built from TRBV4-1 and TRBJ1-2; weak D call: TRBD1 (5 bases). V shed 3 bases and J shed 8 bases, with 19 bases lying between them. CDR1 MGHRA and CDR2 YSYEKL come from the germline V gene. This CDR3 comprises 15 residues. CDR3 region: CASSQPTEPSLGYTF. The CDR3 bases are TGCGCCAGCAGCCAGCCGACAGAACCCAGTTTAGGCTACACCTTC.

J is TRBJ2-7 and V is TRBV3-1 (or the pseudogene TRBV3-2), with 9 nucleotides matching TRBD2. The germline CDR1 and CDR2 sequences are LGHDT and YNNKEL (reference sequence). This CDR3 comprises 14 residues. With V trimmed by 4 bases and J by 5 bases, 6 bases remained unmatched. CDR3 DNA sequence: TGTGCCAGCAGCCTAGGTAGCGGGAGAAACGAGCAGTACTTC. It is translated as CASSLGSGRNEQYF.

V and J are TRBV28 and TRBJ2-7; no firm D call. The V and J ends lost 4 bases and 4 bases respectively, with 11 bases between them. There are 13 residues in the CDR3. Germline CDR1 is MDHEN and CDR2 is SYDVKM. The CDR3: CASSSPALYEQYF. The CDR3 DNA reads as TGTGCCAGCAGTTCACCTGCGCTGTACGAGCAGTACTTC. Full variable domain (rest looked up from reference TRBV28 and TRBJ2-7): DVKVTQSSRYLVKRTGEKVFLECVQDMDHENMFWYRQDPGLGLRLIYFSYDVKMKEKGDIPEGYSVSREKKERFSLILESASTNQTSMYLCASSSPALYEQYFGPGTRLTVT.

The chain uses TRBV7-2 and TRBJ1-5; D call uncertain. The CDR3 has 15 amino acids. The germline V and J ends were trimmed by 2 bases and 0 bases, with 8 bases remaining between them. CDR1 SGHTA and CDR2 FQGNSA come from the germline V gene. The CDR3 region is CASSLQRISNQPQHF. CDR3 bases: TGTGCCAGCAGCTTACAGCGGATTAGCAATCAGCCCCAGCATTTT.

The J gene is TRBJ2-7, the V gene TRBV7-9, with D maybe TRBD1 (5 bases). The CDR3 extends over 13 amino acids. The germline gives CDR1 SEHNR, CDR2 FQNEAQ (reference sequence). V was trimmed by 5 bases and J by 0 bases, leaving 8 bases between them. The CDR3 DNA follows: TGTGCCAGCAGCCCAGGGCGCTCCTACGAGCAGTACTTC. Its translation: CASSPGRSYEQYF.

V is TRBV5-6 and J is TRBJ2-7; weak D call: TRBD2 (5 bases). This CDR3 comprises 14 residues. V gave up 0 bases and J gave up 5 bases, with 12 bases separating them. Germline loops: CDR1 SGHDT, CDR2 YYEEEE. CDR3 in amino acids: CASSLVRGTDEQYF. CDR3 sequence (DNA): TGTGCCAGCAGCTTGGTTCGGGGTACGGACGAGCAGTACTTC.

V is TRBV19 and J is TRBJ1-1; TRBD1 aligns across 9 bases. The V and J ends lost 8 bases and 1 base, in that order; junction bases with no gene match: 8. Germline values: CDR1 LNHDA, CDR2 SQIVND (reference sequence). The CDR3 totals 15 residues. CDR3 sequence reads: CASSQQGAGNTEAFF. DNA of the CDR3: TGTGCCAGTTCCCAACAGGGGGCCGGGAACACTGAAGCTTTCTTT.

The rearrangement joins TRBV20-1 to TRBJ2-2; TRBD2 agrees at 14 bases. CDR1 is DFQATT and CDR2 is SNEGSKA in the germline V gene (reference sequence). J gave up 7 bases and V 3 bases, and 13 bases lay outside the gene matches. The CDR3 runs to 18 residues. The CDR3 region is CSASTTGTSGSRVGELFF. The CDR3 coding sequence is TGCAGTGCTAGTACTACCGGGACTAGCGGGAGTAGGGTCGGGGAGCTGTTTTTT.

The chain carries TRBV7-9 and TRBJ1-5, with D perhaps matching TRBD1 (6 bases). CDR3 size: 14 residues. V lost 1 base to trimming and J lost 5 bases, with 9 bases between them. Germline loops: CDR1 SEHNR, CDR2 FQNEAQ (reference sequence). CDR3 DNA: TGTGCCAGCAGCTTAGAGGGGGGGGATCAGCCCCAGCATTTT. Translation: CASSLEGGDQPQHF.

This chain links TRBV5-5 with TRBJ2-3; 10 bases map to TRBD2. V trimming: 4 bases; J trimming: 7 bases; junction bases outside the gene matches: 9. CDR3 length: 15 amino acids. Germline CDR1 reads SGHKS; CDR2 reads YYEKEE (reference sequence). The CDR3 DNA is TGTGCCAGCAGCCCCCGGACTAGCGGAGGTTATACGCAGTATTTT. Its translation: CASSPRTSGGYTQYF.

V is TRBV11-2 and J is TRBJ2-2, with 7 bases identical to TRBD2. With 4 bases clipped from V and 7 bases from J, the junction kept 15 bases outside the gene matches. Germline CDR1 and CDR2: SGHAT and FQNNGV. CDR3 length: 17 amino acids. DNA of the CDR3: TGTGCCAGCAGCTCCACCCGTAGCGGGCCGCTAAGCGGGGAGCTGTTTTTT. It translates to CASSSTRSGPLSGELFF.

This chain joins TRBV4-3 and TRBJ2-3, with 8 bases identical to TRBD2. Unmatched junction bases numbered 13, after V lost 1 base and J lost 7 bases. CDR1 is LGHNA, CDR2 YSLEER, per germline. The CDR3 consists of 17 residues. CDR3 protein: CASSQATPGLGVNTQYF. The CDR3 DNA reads TGCGCCAGCAGCCAAGCAACACCGGGACTAGGGGTCAATACGCAGTATTTT.

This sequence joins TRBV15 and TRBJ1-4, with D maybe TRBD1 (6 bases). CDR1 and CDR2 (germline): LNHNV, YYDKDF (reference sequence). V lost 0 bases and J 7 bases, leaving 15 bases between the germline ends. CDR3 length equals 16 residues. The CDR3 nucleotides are TGTGCCACCAGCAGAGATCCTAGGGGGGACGGTGAAAAACTGTTTTTT. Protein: CATSRDPRGDGEKLFF.